Shown below are 2 T cell receptor beta chains from a single sample sequenced in a study of cytomegalovirus exposure and HLA in healthy donors. With 60 Vbeta and 13 Jbeta primers, the PCR was carried out. Clones were read by immunoSEQ multiplex PCR, and TCRdb kept only the in-frame ones, dropping some. This sample has around 140,000 clones; approximately 64% occur once, and the top ten carry 2% to 2.5%. Sequenced sample: PBMCs. Receptors originate from a woman aged 40 to 55 in good health and CMV-seronegative.

The V call is TRBV5-1, the J call TRBJ1-1, with 8 positions matching TRBD1. Germline trimming cut 1 base from V and 1 base from J; bases unmatched to any gene: 3. CDR1 SGHRS and CDR2 YFSETQ come from the germline V gene. The CDR3 consists of 15 residues. In DNA form, the CDR3 reads TGCGCCAGCAGCTTGACCGGGACAGGGAACACTGAAGCTTTCTTT. Its translation is CASSLTGTGNTEAFF.

In its sample, this clone was seen a few times. V usage is TRBV19 and J usage is TRBJ2-3; no definite D call. The CDR3 runs 13 residues. V lost 7 bases and J lost 0, with 8 bases in between. Per germline, CDR1 LNHDA and CDR2 SQIVND (reference sequence). The CDR3 loop is CASTHPSTDTQYF. DNA of the CDR3: TGTGCCAGTACACATCCTAGCACAGATACGCAGTATTTT. Based on the CDR3 plus reference TRBV19 and TRBJ2-3, the full variable domain is DGGITQSPKYLFRKEGQNVTLSCEQNLNHDAMYWYRQDPGQGLRLIYYSQIVNDFQKGDIAEGYSVSREKKESFPLTVTSAQKNPTAFYLCASTHPSTDTQYFGPGTRLTVL.